This T cell receptor beta chain was sequenced during a study of blood T cell repertoires in COVID-19. Some clones are missing from TCRdb's copy, which holds only in-frame ones; the method was immunoSEQ multiplex PCR. The table shows approximately 150,000 clones, with around 83% occurring only once. V lost 5 bases, J lost 0 bases, and 8 bases stayed unmatched. The CDR3 runs to 17 residues. The germline V gene encodes CDR1 SGDLS and CDR2 YYNGEE. The J gene is TRBJ1-5, the V gene TRBV9; 10 bases are a match to TRBD1. The sequence was collected from an older woman who had recovered from COVID-19. The specimen sequenced was peripheral blood. Written as DNA, the CDR3 is TGTGCCAGCAGTGGGGGACAGGGGCTGGATAGCAATCAGCCCCAGCATTTT. Protein sequence: CASSGGQGLDSNQPQHF.